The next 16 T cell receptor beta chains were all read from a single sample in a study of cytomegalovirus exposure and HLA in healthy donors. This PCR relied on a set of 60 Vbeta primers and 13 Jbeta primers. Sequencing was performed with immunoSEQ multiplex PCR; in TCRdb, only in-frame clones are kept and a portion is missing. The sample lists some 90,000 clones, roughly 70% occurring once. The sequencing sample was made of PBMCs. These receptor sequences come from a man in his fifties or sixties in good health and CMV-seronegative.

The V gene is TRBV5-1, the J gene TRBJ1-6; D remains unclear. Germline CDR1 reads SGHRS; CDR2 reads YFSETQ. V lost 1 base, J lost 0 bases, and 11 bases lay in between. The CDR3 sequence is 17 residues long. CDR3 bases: TGCGCCAGCAGCTTGTCGCTGGTGAGCTCCTATAATTCACCCCTCCACTTT. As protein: CASSLSLVSSYNSPLHF.

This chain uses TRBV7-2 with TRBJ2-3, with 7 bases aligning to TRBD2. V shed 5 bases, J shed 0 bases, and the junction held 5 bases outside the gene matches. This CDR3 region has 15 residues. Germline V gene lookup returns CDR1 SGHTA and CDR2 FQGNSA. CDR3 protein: CASSRIAGSTDTQYF. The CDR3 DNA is TGTGCCAGCAGCAGAATAGCGGGTAGCACAGATACGCAGTATTTT.

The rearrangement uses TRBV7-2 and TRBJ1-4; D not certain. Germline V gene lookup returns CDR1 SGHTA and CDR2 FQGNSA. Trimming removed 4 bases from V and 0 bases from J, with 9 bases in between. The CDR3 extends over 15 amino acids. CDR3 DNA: TGTGCCAGCAGCTATGGGCCCACAACTAATGAAAAACTGTTTTTT. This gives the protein CASSYGPTTNEKLFF.

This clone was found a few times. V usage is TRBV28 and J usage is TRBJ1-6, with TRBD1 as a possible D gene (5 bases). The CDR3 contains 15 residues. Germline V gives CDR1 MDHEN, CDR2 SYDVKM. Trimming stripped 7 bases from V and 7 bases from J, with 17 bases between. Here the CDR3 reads CASTAKGVGNSPLHF. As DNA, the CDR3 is TGTGCCAGCACCGCAAAAGGGGTAGGGAATTCACCCCTCCACTTT.

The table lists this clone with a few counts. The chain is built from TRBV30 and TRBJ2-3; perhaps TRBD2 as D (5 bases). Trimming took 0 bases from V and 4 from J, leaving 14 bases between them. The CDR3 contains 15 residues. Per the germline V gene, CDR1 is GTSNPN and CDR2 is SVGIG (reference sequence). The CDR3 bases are TGTGCCTGGAGTGTACTGTTGACGGGGTCAGATACGCAGTATTTT. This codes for CAWSVLLTGSDTQYF.

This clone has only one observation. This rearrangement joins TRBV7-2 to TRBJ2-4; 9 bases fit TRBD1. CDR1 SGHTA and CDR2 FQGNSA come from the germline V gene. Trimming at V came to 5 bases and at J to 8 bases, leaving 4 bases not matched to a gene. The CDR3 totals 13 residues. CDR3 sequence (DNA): TGTGCCAGCAGCCTGGACAGGGGAGACATTCAGTACTTC. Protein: CASSLDRGDIQYF.

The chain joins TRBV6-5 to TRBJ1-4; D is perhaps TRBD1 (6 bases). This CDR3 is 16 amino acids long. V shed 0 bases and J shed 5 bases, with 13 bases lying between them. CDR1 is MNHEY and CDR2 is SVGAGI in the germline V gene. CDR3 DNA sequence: TGTGCCAGCAGTTACTCGAAAGGACAGAGGAATGAAAAACTGTTTTTT. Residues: CASSYSKGQRNEKLFF.

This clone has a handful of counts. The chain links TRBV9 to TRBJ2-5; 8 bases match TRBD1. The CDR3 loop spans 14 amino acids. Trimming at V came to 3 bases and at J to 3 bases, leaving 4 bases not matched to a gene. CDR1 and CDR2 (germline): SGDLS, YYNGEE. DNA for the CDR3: TGTGCCAGCAGCGCTGACAGGGGTGAAGAGACCCAGTACTTC. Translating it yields CASSADRGEETQYF.

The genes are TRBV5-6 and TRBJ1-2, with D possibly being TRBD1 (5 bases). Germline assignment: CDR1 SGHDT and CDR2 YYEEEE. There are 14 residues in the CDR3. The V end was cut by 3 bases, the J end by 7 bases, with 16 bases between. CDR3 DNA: TGTGCCAGCAGCTGGGTGGGGGGTTCGAGTGGCTACACCTTC. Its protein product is CASSWVGGSSGYTF.

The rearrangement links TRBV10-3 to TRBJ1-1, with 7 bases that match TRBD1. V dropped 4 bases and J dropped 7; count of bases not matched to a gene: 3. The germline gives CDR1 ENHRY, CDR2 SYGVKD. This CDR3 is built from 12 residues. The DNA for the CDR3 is TGTGCCATCAGTGGCGCAGGGGGTGAAGCTTTCTTT. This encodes CAISGAGGEAFF.

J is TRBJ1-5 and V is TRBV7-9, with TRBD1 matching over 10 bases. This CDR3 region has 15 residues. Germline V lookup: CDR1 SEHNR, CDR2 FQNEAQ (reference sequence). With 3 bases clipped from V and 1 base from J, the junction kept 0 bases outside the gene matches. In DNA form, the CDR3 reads TGTGCCAGCAGCTTGGGACAGGGGAGCAATCAGCCCCAGCATTTT. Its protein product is CASSLGQGSNQPQHF.

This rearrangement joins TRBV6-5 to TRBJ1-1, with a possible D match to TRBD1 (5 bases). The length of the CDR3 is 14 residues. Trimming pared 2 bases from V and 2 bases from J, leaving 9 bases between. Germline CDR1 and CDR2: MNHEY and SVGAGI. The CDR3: CASSYGGGNTEAFF. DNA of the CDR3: TGTGCCAGCAGTTACGGGGGGGGAAACACTGAAGCTTTCTTT.

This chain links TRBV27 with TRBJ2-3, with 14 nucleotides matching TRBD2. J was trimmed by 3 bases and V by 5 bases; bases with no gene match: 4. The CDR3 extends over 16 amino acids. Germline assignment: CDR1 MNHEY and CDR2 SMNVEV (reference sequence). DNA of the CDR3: TGTGCCAGCAGTCCCAGGACTAGCGGGGGGACAGATACGCAGTATTTT. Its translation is CASSPRTSGGTDTQYF.

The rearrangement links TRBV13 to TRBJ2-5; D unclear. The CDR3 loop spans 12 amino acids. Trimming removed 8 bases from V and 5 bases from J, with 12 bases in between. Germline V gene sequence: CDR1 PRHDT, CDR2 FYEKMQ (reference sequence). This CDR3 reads CASSGIWETQYF. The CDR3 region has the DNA TGTGCCAGCTCGGGTATTTGGGAGACCCAGTACTTC.

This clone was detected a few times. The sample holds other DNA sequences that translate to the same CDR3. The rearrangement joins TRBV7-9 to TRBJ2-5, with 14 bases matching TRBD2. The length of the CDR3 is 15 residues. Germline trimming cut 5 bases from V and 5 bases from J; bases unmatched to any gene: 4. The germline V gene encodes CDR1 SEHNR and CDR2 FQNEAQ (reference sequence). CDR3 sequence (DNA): TGTGCCAGCAGCCTGGGACTAGCGGGAGAGGAGACCCAGTACTTC. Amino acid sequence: CASSLGLAGEETQYF.

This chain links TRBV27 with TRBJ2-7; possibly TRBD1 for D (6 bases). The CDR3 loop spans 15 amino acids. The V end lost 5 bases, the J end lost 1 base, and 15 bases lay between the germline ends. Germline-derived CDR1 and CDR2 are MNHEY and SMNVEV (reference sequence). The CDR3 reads CASSHRGGASYEQYF. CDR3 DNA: TGTGCCAGCAGTCATCGTGGGGGCGCATCCTACGAGCAGTACTTC.